This TCR beta chain was profiled in a study of OX40 agonist ivuxolimab in advanced cancers. Notes on the research overall: Ivuxolimab, which targeted the costimulatory receptor OX40 (CD134), was an agonistic, fully human IgG2 monoclonal antibody. Intravenous ivuxolimab was administered to patients every 2 weeks at six dose levels: 0.01, 0.1, 0.3, 1.5, 3 and 10 mg/kg. Of the roughly 52 dose-escalation patients, hepatocellular carcinoma was present in around 19, melanoma in approximately 15, renal cell carcinoma in 9 and head and neck cancer in 9. In the dose-escalation cohort, approximately 82% of patients were male, and the mean age was 60 years with a range of roughly 20 to 85. Prior anti-PD-1, anti-PD-L1 or anti-CTLA-4 therapy was permitted, and checkpoint inhibitors had been received by around 39% of dose-escalation patients. Partial responses were achieved by three dose-escalation patients, of whom one had hepatocellular carcinoma and two had cutaneous melanoma. The purpose of peripheral TCRbeta sequencing was to test whether ivuxolimab changed TCR sequence diversity and led to clonal T-cell expansion. The paper reports the monotherapy dose-escalation portion (N of about 47 patients) of the phase I ivuxolimab trial.

V is cut back by 5 bases and J by 7 bases, with 11 bases in the junction unmatched. Including the terminal cysteine and phenylalanine, the CDR3 comprises 14 residues. The kept DNA is CDR3 alone, 42 bases in frame from the first base. From a lookup of the germline V gene, CDR1 and CDR2 are MNHEY and SVGAGI. As to this clone: Its antigen is still unknown. Base qualities are not provided; no much larger clone lies one nucleotide away.

Patients with a history of autoimmune disease or receiving systemic immunosuppression were excluded from the trial. Peripheral blood for TCR sequencing was drawn from every dose cohort at baseline, at cycle 4 day 1 and at cycle 7 day 1. Samples were obtained from an open-label, multicenter, first-in-human phase I dose-escalation trial of ivuxolimab. Adults with locally advanced or metastatic melanoma, renal cell, hepatocellular, or head and neck squamous cell carcinoma were enrolled in the trial. Before TCR sequencing, CD4+ and CD8+ T cells were separately sorted from peripheral blood. Study-wide findings and limitations: Which antigens the clonally expanded peripheral T cells were specific for was not determined. Low levels of normalized T-cell clonal expansion were also shown by some nonresponding patients. Clonal expansion of both CD4+ and CD8+ blood T cells was observed from baseline to week 6 at doses 0.1 to 3.0 mg/kg. In partial responders in the 0.1-3.0 mg/kg groups, normalized peripheral clonal expansion was found to be among the lowest, especially among CD8+ T cells. After ivuxolimab, more expanded clones were found on average in CD8+ T cells than in CD4+ T cells.

Genomic DNA was extracted from sorted cells for sequencing of the TCRbeta CDR3 region. The immunoSEQ Assay was used for sequencing of TCRbeta CDR3 regions. TCRdb carries this immuneACCESS record with in-frame sequences only. Its versions omit some clonotypes, under half of them owing to an unresolved V gene in the studies checked, with the rest unexplained. In this sample the table shows more than 95,000 clones, roughly 90% of which occur a single time. Jointly, the top ten make up less than 1% of the sample. The sequenced sample was CD4+ or CD8+ T cells sorted from blood, obtained in a trial of the OX40 agonist ivuxolimab. The receptor was isolated from an adult with an advanced solid tumor such as melanoma, head and neck, liver or kidney cancer. This chain joins TRBV6-5 to TRBJ2-7; TRBD1 aligns with 7 central bases. The nucleotide sequence is TGTGCCAGCAGTCTATACAGGGGTCCGAGGGAGCAGTACTTC. Translated, this gives CASSLYRGPREQYF.